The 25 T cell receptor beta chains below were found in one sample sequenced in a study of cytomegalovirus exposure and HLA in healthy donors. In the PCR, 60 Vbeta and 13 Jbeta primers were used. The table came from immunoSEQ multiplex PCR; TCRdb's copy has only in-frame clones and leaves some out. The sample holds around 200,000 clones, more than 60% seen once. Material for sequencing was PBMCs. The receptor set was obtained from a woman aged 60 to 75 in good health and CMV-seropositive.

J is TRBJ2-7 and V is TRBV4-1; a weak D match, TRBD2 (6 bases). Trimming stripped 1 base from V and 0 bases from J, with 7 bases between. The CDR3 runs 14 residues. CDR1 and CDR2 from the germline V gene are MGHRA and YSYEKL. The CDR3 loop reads CASSQVGSSYEQYF. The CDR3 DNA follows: TGCGCCAGCAGCCAAGTCGGGAGCTCCTACGAGCAGTACTTC.

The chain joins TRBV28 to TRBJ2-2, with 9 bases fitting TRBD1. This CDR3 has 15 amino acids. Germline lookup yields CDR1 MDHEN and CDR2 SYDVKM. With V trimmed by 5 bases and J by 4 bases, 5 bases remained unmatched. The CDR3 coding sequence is TGTGCCAGCAGTGCCGGGACAGGGATCACCGGGGAGCTGTTTTTT. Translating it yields CASSAGTGITGELFF.

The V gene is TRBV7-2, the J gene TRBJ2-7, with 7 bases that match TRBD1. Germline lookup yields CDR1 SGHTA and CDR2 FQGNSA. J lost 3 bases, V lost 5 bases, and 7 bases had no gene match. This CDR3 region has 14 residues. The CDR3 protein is CASSPPGTVYEQYF. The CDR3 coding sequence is TGTGCCAGCAGCCCCCCCGGGACAGTCTACGAGCAGTACTTC.

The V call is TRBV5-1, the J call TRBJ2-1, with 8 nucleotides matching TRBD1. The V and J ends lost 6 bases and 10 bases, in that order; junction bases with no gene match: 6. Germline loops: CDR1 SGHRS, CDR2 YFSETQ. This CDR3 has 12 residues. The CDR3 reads CASNQDRGEQFF. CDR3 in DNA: TGCGCCAGCAACCAAGACAGGGGAGAGCAGTTCTTC.

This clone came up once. The chain's CDR3 is CASSLRRQGAPRELFF. The CDR3 nucleotides read TGTGCCAGCAGCTTACGCCGACAGGGGGCGCCGAGGGAGCTGTTTTTT. This sequence joins TRBV5-4 and TRBJ2-2, with 10 bases lining up with TRBD1. The CDR3 is 16 amino acids. CDR1 is SGHNT and CDR2 is YYREEE in the germline V gene (reference sequence). V lost 2 bases to trimming and J lost 9 bases; unmatched junction nucleotides: 10.

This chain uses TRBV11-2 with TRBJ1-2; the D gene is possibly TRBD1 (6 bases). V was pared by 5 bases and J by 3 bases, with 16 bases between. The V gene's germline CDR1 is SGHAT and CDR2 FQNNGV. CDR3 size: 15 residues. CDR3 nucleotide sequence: TGTGCCAGCAGCGCGCCGGACAGACCTCACTATGGCTACACCTTC. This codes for CASSAPDRPHYGYTF.

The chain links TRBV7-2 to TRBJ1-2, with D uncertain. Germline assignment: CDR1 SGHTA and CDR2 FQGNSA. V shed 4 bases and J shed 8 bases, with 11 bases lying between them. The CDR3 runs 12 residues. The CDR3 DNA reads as TGTGCCAGCAGCTCTGTTTCGGGGGGCTACACCTTC. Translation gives CASSSVSGGYTF.

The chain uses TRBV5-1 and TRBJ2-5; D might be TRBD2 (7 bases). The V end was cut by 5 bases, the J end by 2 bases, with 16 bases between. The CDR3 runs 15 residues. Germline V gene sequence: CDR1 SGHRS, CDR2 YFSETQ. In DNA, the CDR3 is TGCGCCAGCAGTACGATGGCGGGGGCTCAAGAGACCCAGTACTTC. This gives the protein CASSTMAGAQETQYF.

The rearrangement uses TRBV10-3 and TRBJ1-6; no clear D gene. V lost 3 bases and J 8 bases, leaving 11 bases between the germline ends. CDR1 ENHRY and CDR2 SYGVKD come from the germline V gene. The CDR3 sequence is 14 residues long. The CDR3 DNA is TGTGCCATCAGTGATAGAGGTGCTGATTCACCCCTCCACTTT. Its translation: CAISDRGADSPLHF.

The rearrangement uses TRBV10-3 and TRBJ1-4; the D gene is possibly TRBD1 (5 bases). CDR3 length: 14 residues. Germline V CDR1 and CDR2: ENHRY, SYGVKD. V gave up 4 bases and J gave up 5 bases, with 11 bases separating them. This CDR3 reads CAISGGLTNEKLFF. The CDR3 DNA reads TGTGCCATCAGTGGGGGCTTAACAAATGAAAAACTGTTTTTT.

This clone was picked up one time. CDR3 region: CASRTSGRGSYEQYF. The CDR3 nucleotides read TGTGCCAGCAGAACCTCCGGCAGGGGCTCCTACGAGCAGTACTTC. The chain recombines TRBV6-5 with TRBJ2-7; D might be TRBD1 (6 bases). Deletions cut 6 bases from V and 0 bases from J, with 15 bases between. The CDR3 spans 15 residues. Germline V gene lookup returns CDR1 MNHEY and CDR2 SVGAGI.

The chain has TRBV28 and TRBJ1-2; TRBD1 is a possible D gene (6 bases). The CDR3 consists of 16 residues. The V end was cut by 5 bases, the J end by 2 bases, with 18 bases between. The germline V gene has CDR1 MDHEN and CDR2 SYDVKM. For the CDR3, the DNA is TGTGCCAGCAGTCCCCTCCGGACAGACCTAAACTATGGCTACACCTTC. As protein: CASSPLRTDLNYGYTF.

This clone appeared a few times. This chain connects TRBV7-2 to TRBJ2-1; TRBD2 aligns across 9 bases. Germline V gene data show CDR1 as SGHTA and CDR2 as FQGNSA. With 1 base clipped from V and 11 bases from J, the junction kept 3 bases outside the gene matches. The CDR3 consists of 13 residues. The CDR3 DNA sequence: TGTGCCAGCAGCTTAGTGGCTAGCGGGAAGCAGTTCTTC. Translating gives CASSLVASGKQFF. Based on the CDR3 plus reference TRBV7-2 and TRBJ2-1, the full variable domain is GAGVSQSPSNKVTEKGKDVELRCDPISGHTALYWYRQSLGQGLEFLIYFQGNSAPDKSGLPSDRFSAERTGGSVSTLTIQRTQQEDSAVYLCASSLVASGKQFFGPGTRLTVL.

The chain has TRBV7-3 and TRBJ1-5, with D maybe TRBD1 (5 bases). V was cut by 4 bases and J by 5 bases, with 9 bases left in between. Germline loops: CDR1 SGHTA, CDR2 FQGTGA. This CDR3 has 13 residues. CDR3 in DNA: TGTGCCAGCAGCTCAGGGTCGGATCAGCCCCAGCATTTT. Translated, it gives CASSSGSDQPQHF. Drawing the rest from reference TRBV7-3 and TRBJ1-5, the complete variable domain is GAGVSQTPSNKVTEKGKYVELRCDPISGHTALYWYRQSLGQGPEFLIYFQGTGAADDSGLPNDRFFAVRPEGSVSTLKIQRTERGDSAVYLCASSSGSDQPQHFGDGTRLSIL.

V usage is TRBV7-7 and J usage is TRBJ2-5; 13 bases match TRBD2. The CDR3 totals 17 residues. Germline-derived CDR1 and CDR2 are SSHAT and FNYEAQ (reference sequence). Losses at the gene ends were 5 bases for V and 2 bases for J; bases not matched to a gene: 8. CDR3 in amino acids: CASSHGLAGAKQETQYF. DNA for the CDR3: TGTGCCAGCAGCCACGGACTAGCGGGGGCCAAGCAAGAGACCCAGTACTTC.

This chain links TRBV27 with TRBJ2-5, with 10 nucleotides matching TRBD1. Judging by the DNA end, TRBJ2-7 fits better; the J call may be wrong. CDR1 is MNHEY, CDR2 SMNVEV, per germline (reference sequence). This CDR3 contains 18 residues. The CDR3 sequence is CASSLPEKGGQGFYEQYF. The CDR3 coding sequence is TGTGCCAGCAGTTTACCGGAGAAGGGGGGACAGGGGTTTTACGAGCAGTACTTC.

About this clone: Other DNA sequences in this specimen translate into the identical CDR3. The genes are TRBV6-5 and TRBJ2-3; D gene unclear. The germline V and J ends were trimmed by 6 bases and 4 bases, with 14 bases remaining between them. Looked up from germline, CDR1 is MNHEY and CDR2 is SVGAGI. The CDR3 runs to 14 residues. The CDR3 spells CASSLGLASDTQYF. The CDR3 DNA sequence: TGTGCCAGCAGCCTGGGTTTAGCCTCAGATACGCAGTATTTT.

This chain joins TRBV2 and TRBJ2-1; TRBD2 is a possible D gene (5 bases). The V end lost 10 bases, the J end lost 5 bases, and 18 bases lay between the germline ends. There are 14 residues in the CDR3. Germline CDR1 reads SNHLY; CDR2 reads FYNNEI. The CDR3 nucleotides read TGTGCCACCCAGTTCAGCCTAGCCGACAATGAGCAGTTCTTC. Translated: CATQFSLADNEQFF.

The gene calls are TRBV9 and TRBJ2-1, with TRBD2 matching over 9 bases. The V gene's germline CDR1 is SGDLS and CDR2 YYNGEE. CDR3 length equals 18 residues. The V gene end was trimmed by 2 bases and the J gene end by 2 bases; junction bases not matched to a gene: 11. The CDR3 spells CASSVGGGALWTYNEQFF. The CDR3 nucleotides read TGTGCCAGCAGCGTTGGCGGGGGGGCCCTTTGGACCTACAATGAGCAGTTCTTC.

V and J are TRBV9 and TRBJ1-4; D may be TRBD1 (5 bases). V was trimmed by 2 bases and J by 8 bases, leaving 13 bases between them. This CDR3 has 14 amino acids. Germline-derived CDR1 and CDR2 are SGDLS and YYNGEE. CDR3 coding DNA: TGTGCCAGCAGCGTCGGGGGATGGAACGAAAAACTGTTTTTT. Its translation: CASSVGGWNEKLFF.

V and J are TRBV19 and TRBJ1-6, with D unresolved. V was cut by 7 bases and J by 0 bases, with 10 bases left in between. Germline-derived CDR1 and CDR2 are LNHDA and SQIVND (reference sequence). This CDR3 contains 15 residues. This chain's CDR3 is CASNPGSSYNSPLHF. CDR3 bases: TGTGCCAGTAACCCCGGGAGCTCCTATAATTCACCCCTCCACTTT. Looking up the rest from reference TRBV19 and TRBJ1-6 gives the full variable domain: DGGITQSPKYLFRKEGQNVTLSCEQNLNHDAMYWYRQDPGQGLRLIYYSQIVNDFQKGDIAEGYSVSREKKESFPLTVTSAQKNPTAFYLCASNPGSSYNSPLHFGNGTRLTVT.

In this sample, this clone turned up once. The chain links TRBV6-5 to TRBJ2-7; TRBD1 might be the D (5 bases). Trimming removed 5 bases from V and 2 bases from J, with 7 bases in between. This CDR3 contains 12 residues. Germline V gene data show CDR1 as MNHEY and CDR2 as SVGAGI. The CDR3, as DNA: TGTGCCAGCAGTACAGGTGCCTACGAGCAGTACTTC. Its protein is CASSTGAYEQYF.

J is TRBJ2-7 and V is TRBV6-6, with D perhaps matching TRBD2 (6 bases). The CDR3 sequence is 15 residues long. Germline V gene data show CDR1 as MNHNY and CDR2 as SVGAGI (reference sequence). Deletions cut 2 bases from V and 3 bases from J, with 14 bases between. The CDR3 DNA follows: TGTGCCAGCAGTTACCCCCGGGGCGGGATCTACGAGCAGTACTTC. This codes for CASSYPRGGIYEQYF.

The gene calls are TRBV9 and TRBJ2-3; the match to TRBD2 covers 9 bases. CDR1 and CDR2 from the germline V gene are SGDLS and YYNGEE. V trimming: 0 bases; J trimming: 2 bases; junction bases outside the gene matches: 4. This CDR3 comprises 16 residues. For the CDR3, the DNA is TGTGCCAGCAGCGTAGGGACTAGCGTACCCACAGATACGCAGTATTTT. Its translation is CASSVGTSVPTDTQYF.

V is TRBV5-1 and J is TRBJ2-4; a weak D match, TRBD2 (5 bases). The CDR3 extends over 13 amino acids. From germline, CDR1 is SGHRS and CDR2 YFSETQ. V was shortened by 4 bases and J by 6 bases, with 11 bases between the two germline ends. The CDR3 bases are TGCGCCAGCAGCCCTGAGGGCGGAAACATTCAGTACTTC. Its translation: CASSPEGGNIQYF.